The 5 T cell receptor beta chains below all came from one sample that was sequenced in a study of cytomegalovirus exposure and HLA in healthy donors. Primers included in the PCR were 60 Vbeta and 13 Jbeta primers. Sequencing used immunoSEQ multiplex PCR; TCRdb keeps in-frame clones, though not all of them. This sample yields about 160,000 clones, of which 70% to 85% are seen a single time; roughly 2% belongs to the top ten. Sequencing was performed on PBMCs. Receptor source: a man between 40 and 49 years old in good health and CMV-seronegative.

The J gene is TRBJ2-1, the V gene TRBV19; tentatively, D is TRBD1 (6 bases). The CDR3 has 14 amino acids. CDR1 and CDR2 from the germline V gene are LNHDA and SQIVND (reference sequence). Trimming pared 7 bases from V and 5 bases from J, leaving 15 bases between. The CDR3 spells CASTGRTDNNEQFF. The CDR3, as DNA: TGTGCCAGTACGGGAAGGACAGATAACAATGAGCAGTTCTTC.

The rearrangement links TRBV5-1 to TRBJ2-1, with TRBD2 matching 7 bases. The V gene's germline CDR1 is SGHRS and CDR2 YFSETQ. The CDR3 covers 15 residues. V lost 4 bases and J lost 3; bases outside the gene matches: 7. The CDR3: CASSQDGGSYNEQFF. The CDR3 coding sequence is TGCGCCAGCAGCCAGGATGGCGGGAGCTACAATGAGCAGTTCTTC.

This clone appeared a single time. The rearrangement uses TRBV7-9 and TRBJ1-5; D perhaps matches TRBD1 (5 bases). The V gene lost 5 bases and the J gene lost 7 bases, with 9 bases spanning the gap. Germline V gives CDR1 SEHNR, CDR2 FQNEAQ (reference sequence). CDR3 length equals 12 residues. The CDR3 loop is CASSAGDQPQHF. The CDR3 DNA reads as TGTGCCAGCAGCGCGGGGGACCAGCCCCAGCATTTT.

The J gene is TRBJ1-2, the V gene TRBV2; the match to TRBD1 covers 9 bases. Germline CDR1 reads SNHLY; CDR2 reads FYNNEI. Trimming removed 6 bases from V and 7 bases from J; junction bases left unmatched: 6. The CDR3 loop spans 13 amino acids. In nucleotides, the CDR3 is TGTGCCAGCAGGAGACAGGGGGGTCTTGGCTACACCTTC. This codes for CASRRQGGLGYTF.

In nucleotides, the CDR3 is TGTGCCAGCTCACTACGGACAGGGAGAGAGACCCAGTACTTC. Amino acid sequence: CASSLRTGRETQYF. The chain couples TRBV18 to TRBJ2-5; 8 positions agree with TRBD1. CDR3 length: 14 residues. Germline V gene sequence: CDR1 KGHSH, CDR2 LQKENI. V trimming: 4 bases; J trimming: 4 bases; junction bases outside the gene matches: 5.